One and the same sample provided the 26 T cell receptor beta chains below, sequenced in a study of blood T cell repertoires in COVID-19. Only in-frame clones appear in the TCRdb table, and some are missing; sequencing was by immunoSEQ multiplex PCR. The sample includes a few hundred thousand clones, roughly 90% of them seen just once. The sequencing input was peripheral blood. The receptor source for this set is a woman in her forties or fifties with acute or convalescent COVID-19.

This clone has only one observation. This chain links TRBV4-3 with TRBJ1-1, with D perhaps TRBD1 (5 bases). The ends were cut back, 0 bases at V and 4 bases at J, with 12 bases in the middle. CDR1 is LGHNA, CDR2 YSLEER, per germline. This CDR3 contains 15 residues. CDR3 coding DNA: TGCGCCAGCAGCCAAGATCAGGTAGGGGCCACTGAAGCTTTCTTT. Translating gives CASSQDQVGATEAFF.

V and J are TRBV19 and TRBJ1-5, with D perhaps TRBD1 (5 bases). V shed 5 bases and J shed 0 bases, with 11 bases lying between them. This CDR3 contains 15 residues. Germline CDR1 LNHDA, CDR2 SQIVND (reference sequence). The CDR3 region has the DNA TGTGCCAGTAGTCCGACAGTTTATAGCAATCAGCCCCAGCATTTT. It yields the protein CASSPTVYSNQPQHF.

This clone was seen only once. The chain has TRBV5-5 and TRBJ1-3, with 7 bases aligning to TRBD1. Trimming at V came to 4 bases and at J to 1 base, leaving 11 bases not matched to a gene. CDR1 is SGHKS, CDR2 YYEKEE, per germline (reference sequence). The CDR3 covers 17 residues. The chain's CDR3 is CASSGRQGTRSGNTIYF. DNA of the CDR3: TGTGCCAGCAGCGGGAGACAGGGAACGAGATCTGGAAACACCATATATTTT. The full variable domain, with the rest looked up from reference TRBV5-5 and TRBJ1-3, is DAGVTQSPTHLIKTRGQQVTLRCSPISGHKSVSWYQQVLGQGPQFIFQYYEKEERGRGNFPDRFSARQFPNYSSELNVNALLLGDSALYLCASSGRQGTRSGNTIYFGEGSWLTVV.

CDR3 residues: CASSVSGGNGYNEQFF. The CDR3 DNA reads TGTGCCAGCAGCGTTTCAGGGGGAAACGGATACAATGAGCAGTTCTTC. V gene TRBV9 combines with J gene TRBJ2-1, with TRBD1 matching over 7 bases. Germline CDR1 and CDR2: SGDLS and YYNGEE. Trimming took 2 bases from V and 4 from J; bases not matched to a gene: 9. The CDR3 spans 16 residues.

This clone has just one count. This chain joins TRBV7-2 and TRBJ2-5; D gene uncertain. Trimming pared 3 bases from V and 2 bases from J, leaving 10 bases between. This CDR3 spans 14 amino acids. Germline values: CDR1 SGHTA, CDR2 FQGNSA. DNA for the CDR3: TGTGCCAGCAGCTTTCAGGCAGTACAAGAGACCCAGTACTTC. As protein: CASSFQAVQETQYF.

The CDR3 DNA reads TGTGCCAGCAGCGTAGACAGATACTATGGCTACACCTTC. This sequence encodes CASSVDRYYGYTF. The V call is TRBV9, the J call TRBJ1-2; D is unclear. Germline-derived CDR1 and CDR2 are SGDLS and YYNGEE. Trimming cost V 0 bases and J 3 bases, with 6 bases left between them. CDR3 length equals 13 residues.

The chain combines TRBV9 with TRBJ2-1, with 7 nucleotides matching TRBD1. This CDR3 region has 17 residues. The trim removed 3 bases at V and 8 bases at J, leaving 17 bases unmatched. Germline V gene data show CDR1 as SGDLS and CDR2 as YYNGEE. DNA of the CDR3: TGTGCCAGCAGCGACCCGTTTGACAGGGAAATGAGTGATGAGCAGTTCTTC. It translates to CASSDPFDREMSDEQFF.

The CDR3, as DNA: TGTGCCAGTAGTTCACAGGGTCGAGAATCACCCCTCCACTTT. Translation gives CASSSQGRESPLHF. This chain connects TRBV19 to TRBJ1-6; possible D gene TRBD1, 6 bases. V shed 5 bases and J shed 10 bases, with 15 bases lying between them. The CDR3 is 14 amino acids. Germline V gene lookup returns CDR1 LNHDA and CDR2 SQIVND (reference sequence).

The chain uses TRBV24-1 and TRBJ2-1; possibly TRBD2 for D (6 bases). The germline gives CDR1 KGHDR, CDR2 SFDVKD. This CDR3 is built from 14 residues. Trimming shortened V by 10 bases and J by 9 bases, and 21 bases separated the two germline ends. The CDR3 sequence is CATATGVWLGEQFF. Written as DNA, the CDR3 is TGTGCCACAGCAACGGGGGTTTGGTTAGGTGAGCAGTTCTTC.

The chain carries TRBV7-2 and TRBJ1-2, with a weak D call TRBD1 (5 bases). The CDR3 is 13 residues long. Germline loops: CDR1 SGHTA, CDR2 FQGNSA. V was shortened by 5 bases and J by 4 bases, with 11 bases between the two germline ends. As DNA, the CDR3 is TGTGCCAGCAGCCGCGGGGGAATCTATGGCTACACCTTC. Encoded protein: CASSRGGIYGYTF.

The chain employs TRBV6-2 or TRBV6-3 and TRBJ2-5; 11 positions agree with TRBD2. CDR3 length: 16 amino acids. The V segment lost 2 bases and the J segment 5 bases; nucleotides outside the gene matches: 7. Germline values: CDR1 MNHEY, CDR2 SVGEGT. CDR3 DNA: TGTGCCAGCAGTTACGGGCCTAGCGGGAGGCGTGAGACCCAGTACTTC. Protein: CASSYGPSGRRETQYF.

V gene TRBV18 combines with J gene TRBJ2-7, with a tentative D call TRBD1 (6 bases). Per the germline V gene, CDR1 is KGHSH and CDR2 is LQKENI. Trimming shortened V by 3 bases and J by 4 bases, and 10 bases separated the two germline ends. This CDR3 comprises 13 residues. The CDR3: CASSPGQLYEQYF. The CDR3 DNA sequence: TGTGCCAGCTCACCCGGACAGTTGTACGAGCAGTACTTC.

The rearrangement joins TRBV7-9 to TRBJ2-7; TRBD1 matches at 11 bases. The CDR3 contains 15 residues. V lost 0 bases, J lost 7 bases, and 5 bases stayed unmatched. Germline CDR1 SEHNR, CDR2 FQNEAQ (reference sequence). CDR3 amino acids: CASSLAGQGVGEQYF. The CDR3 DNA reads as TGTGCCAGCAGCTTAGCGGGACAGGGGGTGGGGGAGCAGTACTTC.

V gene TRBV18 combines with J gene TRBJ1-3, with TRBD1 as a possible D gene (5 bases). Germline V gene lookup returns CDR1 KGHSH and CDR2 LQKENI. Trimming stripped 9 bases from V and 0 bases from J, with 15 bases between. This CDR3 contains 15 residues. The CDR3 DNA sequence: TGTGCCAGTTCCGACAGATCCGGCTCTGGAAACACCATATATTTT. Translation gives CASSDRSGSGNTIYF.

The V call is TRBV2, the J call TRBJ2-7; 12 nucleotides line up with TRBD2. The V gene's germline CDR1 is SNHLY and CDR2 FYNNEI. This CDR3 spans 13 amino acids. The V segment lost 6 bases and the J segment 3 bases; nucleotides outside the gene matches: 0. DNA of the CDR3: TGTGCCAGCAGGGGACTAGCGGGCTACGAGCAGTACTTC. Protein: CASRGLAGYEQYF.

The chain has TRBV4-2 and TRBJ2-1; TRBD1 is a possible D gene (6 bases). The CDR3 has 17 residues. The germline V and J ends were trimmed by 1 base and 0 bases, with 13 bases remaining between them. Germline-derived CDR1 and CDR2 are LGHNA and YNFKEQ. The chain's CDR3 is CASSQGTGTLSYNEQFF. The CDR3 region has the DNA TGTGCCAGCAGCCAAGGGACGGGGACACTCTCCTACAATGAGCAGTTCTTC.

The chain links TRBV28 to TRBJ1-5; D unresolved. CDR3 length: 14 residues. Per germline, CDR1 MDHEN and CDR2 SYDVKM. V shed 3 bases and J shed 1 base, with 7 bases lying between them. The CDR3 loop reads CASSFGQSNQPQHF. CDR3 coding DNA: TGTGCCAGCAGTTTTGGGCAGAGCAATCAGCCCCAGCATTTT.

V gene TRBV10-3 combines with J gene TRBJ2-3; 11 bases fit TRBD2. CDR3 size: 16 residues. Per the germline V gene, CDR1 is ENHRY and CDR2 is SYGVKD. The trim removed 7 bases at V and 0 bases at J, leaving 6 bases unmatched. The CDR3 DNA reads as TGTGCCATCATGGGGACTAGCGGTCCTAGCACAGATACGCAGTATTTT. Its protein product is CAIMGTSGPSTDTQYF.

The chain carries TRBV5-1 and TRBJ1-5, with D hard to call. V shed 0 bases and J shed 1 base, with 5 bases lying between them. The CDR3 spans 14 residues. Germline V gives CDR1 SGHRS, CDR2 YFSETQ. Here the CDR3 reads CASSLDGSNQPQHF. The DNA for the CDR3 is TGCGCCAGCAGCTTGGACGGGAGCAATCAGCCCCAGCATTTT. Full variable domain (outside the CDR3, taken from reference TRBV5-1 and TRBJ1-5): KAGVTQTPRYLIKTRGQQVTLSCSPISGHRSVSWYQQTPGQGLQFLFEYFSETQRNKGNFPGRFSGRQFSNSRSEMNVSTLELGDSALYLCASSLDGSNQPQHFGDGTRLSIL.

V gene TRBV6-2 or TRBV6-3 combines with J gene TRBJ2-3; D call uncertain. With 5 bases removed from V and 1 base from J, the gap between germline ends came to 10 bases. Germline CDR1 and CDR2: MNHEY and SVGEGT. The CDR3 totals 14 residues. The CDR3 loop reads CASSLLQRTDTQYF. In DNA form, the CDR3 reads TGTGCCAGCAGTCTCCTACAGCGCACAGATACGCAGTATTTT.

V is TRBV19 and J is TRBJ2-1; TRBD2 matches 10 bases. CDR3 length: 16 amino acids. In germline, CDR1 is LNHDA, CDR2 SQIVND (reference sequence). With 0 bases clipped from V and 4 bases from J, the junction kept 3 bases outside the gene matches. The CDR3 nucleotides read TGTGCCAGTAGTATAGACCCGGGACTAGCGTACAATGAGCAGTTCTTC. This gives the protein CASSIDPGLAYNEQFF. Looking up the rest from reference TRBV19 and TRBJ2-1 gives the full variable domain: DGGITQSPKYLFRKEGQNVTLSCEQNLNHDAMYWYRQDPGQGLRLIYYSQIVNDFQKGDIAEGYSVSREKKESFPLTVTSAQKNPTAFYLCASSIDPGLAYNEQFFGPGTRLTVL.

This clone was recorded only once. The rearrangement links TRBV7-2 to TRBJ1-6; D gene uncertain. Trimming removed 0 bases from V and 5 bases from J, with 8 bases in between. The germline V gene encodes CDR1 SGHTA and CDR2 FQGNSA. The CDR3 is made up of 15 amino acids. The CDR3 DNA follows: TGTGCCAGCAGCTTAGCCGGGGTAGATAATTCACCCCTCCACTTT. It codes for CASSLAGVDNSPLHF.

The rearrangement links TRBV18 to TRBJ2-5, with D unclear. Germline V gene lookup returns CDR1 KGHSH and CDR2 LQKENI. The CDR3 runs 15 residues. V was pared by 0 bases and J by 1 base, with 9 bases between. This CDR3 reads CASSPPQTPQETQYF. CDR3 DNA sequence: TGTGCCAGCTCACCACCGCAGACACCCCAAGAGACCCAGTACTTC.

The chain uses TRBV14 and TRBJ2-1; no firm D call. This CDR3 region has 14 residues. CDR1 SGHDN and CDR2 FVKESK come from the germline V gene. Trimming shortened V by 4 bases and J by 0 bases, and 7 bases separated the two germline ends. This chain's CDR3 is CASSPRYSYNEQFF. The DNA of the CDR3 is TGTGCCAGCAGCCCACGGTACTCCTACAATGAGCAGTTCTTC.

J is TRBJ2-7 and V is TRBV4-1; 9 bases line up with TRBD2. Germline assignment: CDR1 MGHRA and CDR2 YSYEKL. The CDR3 consists of 14 residues. V lost 2 bases to trimming and J lost 3 bases; unmatched junction nucleotides: 2. The CDR3 is CASSQSGRRYEQYF. In nucleotides, the CDR3 is TGCGCCAGCAGCCAAAGCGGGAGGCGCTACGAGCAGTACTTC.

The V call is TRBV12-3 or TRBV12-4, the J call TRBJ2-7, with a tentative D call TRBD1 (5 bases). The CDR3 has 13 residues. Deletions cut 3 bases from V and 3 bases from J, with 9 bases between. CDR3 DNA sequence: TGTGCCAGCAGTTTCAGGGTAATCTACGAGCAGTACTTC. Translating gives CASSFRVIYEQYF.